The clone carrying this T cell receptor (beta chain) appeared a few times. The antigen is unknown. This sample was included in a study of cytomegalovirus exposure and HLA in healthy donors. On the study more broadly: The early release's HLA-typed donors yielded some 85 million unique TCRs.

The V gene's germline CDR1 is LNHDA and CDR2 SQIVND (reference sequence). Deletions cut 1 base from V and 0 bases from J, with 6 bases between. The CDR3 has 14 residues. Study-wide findings and caveats: For most TCR sequences rarity was the rule, although some public TCRs occurred in many donors. Sequencing had likely introduced a cluster of highly shared sequence variants as an artifact.

Amplification used 60 Vbeta primers and 13 Jbeta primers. Method: immunoSEQ multiplex PCR; TCRdb's copy keeps in-frame clones and lacks some. Of 150,000 to 200,000 clones detected, 81% appear once; the ten largest clones hold about 1.9%. The sequence was obtained from a woman in her late teens or twenties in good health and CMV-seropositive. What was sequenced was PBMCs. The gene calls are TRBV19 and TRBJ2-5, with TRBD1 as a possible D gene (5 bases). In DNA, the CDR3 is TGTGCCAGTAGTATAGTGACAGACCAAGAGACCCAGTACTTC. Translation gives CASSIVTDQETQYF.